The rows below give T cell receptor beta chains drawn from one sample of a study of blood T cell repertoires in COVID-19. The method was immunoSEQ multiplex PCR; TCRdb's version includes in-frame clones alone and lacks a portion of them. In the table there are 110,000 to 150,000 clones, 80% of which are singletons. Input material: peripheral blood. Receptors were obtained from a man in his 70s who had recovered from COVID-19. Each CDR3 is given with its conserved first and last residue. A D gene is named only where the DNA matches it firmly. Clone size, where shown, is once, few, many, or a class for clones that have expanded.

v_call: TRBV9
clone_size: -
d_call: -
j_call: TRBJ2-1
cdr3_nt: TGTGCCAGCAGCGTAGAGGAGACAGTCGATTTTGAATACAATGAGCAGTTCTTC
cdr3_aa: CASSVEETVDFEYNEQFF

v_call: TRBV18
clone_size: -
d_call: TRBD1
j_call: TRBJ1-1
cdr3_nt: TGTGCCAGCTCAGCGGGACAGGGTCGAGGTTCCACTGAAGCTTTCTTT
cdr3_aa: CASSAGQGRGSTEAFF

v_call: TRBV6-5
clone_size: -
d_call: TRBD2
j_call: TRBJ2-1
cdr3_nt: TGTGCCAGCAGTCTAGCGGGAGTGTACAATGAGCAGTTCTTC
cdr3_aa: CASSLAGVYNEQFF

v_call: TRBV10-2
clone_size: -
d_call: TRBD2
j_call: TRBJ2-5
cdr3_nt: TGCGCCACCCTTAGCGGGAGCCTTCGGGAGACCCAGTACTTC
cdr3_aa: CATLSGSLRETQYF

v_call: TRBV27
clone_size: -
d_call: TRBD1
j_call: TRBJ1-6
cdr3_nt: TGTGCCAGCAGAACCCGAACAGGGGAGTCTGAAATCAATAATTCACCCCTCCACTTT
cdr3_aa: CASRTRTGESEINNSPLHF

v_call: TRBV3-1/TRBV3-2
clone_size: -
d_call: TRBD1
j_call: TRBJ2-5
cdr3_nt: TGTGCCAGCAGTGACAGGGGACATAACTCTGAGACCCAGTACTTC
cdr3_aa: CASSDRGHNSETQYF

v_call: TRBV20-1
clone_size: -
d_call: TRBD1
j_call: TRBJ2-1
cdr3_nt: TGCAGTGCCACGGAATCAGGGGGGCAGTTCTTC
cdr3_aa: CSATESGGQFF

v_call: TRBV18
clone_size: few
d_call: TRBD1
j_call: TRBJ1-1
cdr3_nt: TGTGCCAGCTCACCACCTGGGACAGGAGTATTGTACACTGAAGCTTTCTTT
cdr3_aa: CASSPPGTGVLYTEAFF

v_call: TRBV11-1
clone_size: once
d_call: -
j_call: TRBJ2-1
cdr3_nt: TGTGCCAGCAGCCCCCCAGGGGCGGCCTCCTACAATGAGCAGTTCTTC
cdr3_aa: CASSPPGAASYNEQFF

v_call: TRBV30
clone_size: -
d_call: TRBD2
j_call: TRBJ2-7
cdr3_nt: TGTGCCTCCTATCCTACTAGCGGGAACTCCTACGAGCAGTACTTC
cdr3_aa: CASYPTSGNSYEQYF

v_call: TRBV18
clone_size: -
d_call: -
j_call: TRBJ1-5
cdr3_nt: TGTGCCAGCTCACAAACAGGGAATCAGCCCCAGCATTTT
cdr3_aa: CASSQTGNQPQHF

v_call: TRBV29-1
clone_size: -
d_call: -
j_call: TRBJ1-1
cdr3_nt: TGCAGCGCCCCCGGGACACTAAACACTGAAGCTTTCTTT
cdr3_aa: CSAPGTLNTEAFF

v_call: TRBV2
clone_size: -
d_call: TRBD1
j_call: TRBJ2-7
cdr3_nt: TGTGCCAGCATCGAGACCGGGACAGTCTCCTACGAGCAGTACTTC
cdr3_aa: CASIETGTVSYEQYF

v_call: TRBV5-6
clone_size: -
d_call: TRBD1
j_call: TRBJ2-2
cdr3_nt: TGTGCCAGCAGTTCCCGACAGGGAGCGAACACCGGGGAGCTGTTTTTT
cdr3_aa: CASSSRQGANTGELFF

v_call: TRBV18
clone_size: -
d_call: -
j_call: TRBJ2-5
cdr3_nt: TGTGCCAGCACCAGGACAAACCACCAAGAGACCCAGTACTTC
cdr3_aa: CASTRTNHQETQYF

v_call: TRBV7-8
clone_size: once
d_call: -
j_call: TRBJ1-5
cdr3_nt: TGTGCCAGCAGCCTGCGGGAGGACAATCAGCCCCAGCATTTT
cdr3_aa: CASSLREDNQPQHF

v_call: TRBV2
clone_size: once
d_call: -
j_call: TRBJ1-1
cdr3_nt: TGTGCCAGCAGTGAGATAACAGGTTCCACTGAAGCTTTCTTT
cdr3_aa: CASSEITGSTEAFF

v_call: TRBV6-6
clone_size: -
d_call: TRBD2
j_call: TRBJ2-7
cdr3_nt: TGTGCCAGCAGTTATCCCGGGACTAGCTTCGAGCAGTACTTC
cdr3_aa: CASSYPGTSFEQYF

v_call: TRBV27
clone_size: -
d_call: -
j_call: TRBJ1-4
cdr3_nt: TGTGCCAGCAGTTCATACAGAGTAACTAATGAAAAACTGTTTTTT
cdr3_aa: CASSSYRVTNEKLFF

v_call: TRBV5-1
clone_size: -
d_call: -
j_call: TRBJ2-7
cdr3_nt: TGCGCCAGCAGCTTGGGTCTGACGGGCGAGCAGTACTTC
cdr3_aa: CASSLGLTGEQYF

v_call: TRBV19
clone_size: -
d_call: -
j_call: TRBJ2-3
cdr3_nt: TGTGCCAGTGGTTTTGGACAGGGACTAAGCACAGATACGCAGTATTTT
cdr3_aa: CASGFGQGLSTDTQYF

v_call: TRBV19
clone_size: -
d_call: TRBD2
j_call: TRBJ2-2
cdr3_nt: TGTGCCAGTAGGGAAGCGGGGTTTAACACCGGGGAGCTGTTTTTT
cdr3_aa: CASREAGFNTGELFF

v_call: TRBV19
clone_size: once
d_call: -
j_call: TRBJ1-5
cdr3_nt: TGTGCCAGTAGCCCAACAGGGTACAATCAGCCCCAGCATTTT
cdr3_aa: CASSPTGYNQPQHF

v_call: TRBV18
clone_size: -
d_call: -
j_call: TRBJ2-1
cdr3_nt: TGTGCCAGCTCACCACCCTCGGGCAGGGGGCTTTTAGCGGGAGTCTATGAGCAGTTCTTC
cdr3_aa: CASSPPSGRGLLAGVYEQFF

v_call: TRBV9
clone_size: few
d_call: -
j_call: TRBJ1-3
cdr3_nt: TGTGCCAGCAGCCCCTCAGGAAACTCTGGAAACACCATATATTTT
cdr3_aa: CASSPSGNSGNTIYF

v_call: TRBV19
clone_size: -
d_call: -
j_call: TRBJ1-4
cdr3_nt: TGTGCCAGTAGTACCCTTCTACAGGGCGGGAGTGAAAAACTGTTTTTT
cdr3_aa: CASSTLLQGGSEKLFF

v_call: TRBV19
clone_size: -
d_call: TRBD2
j_call: TRBJ2-7
cdr3_nt: TGTGCCAGTAGTCCTCGGACTAGCGGGGCCCGCGAGCAGTACTTC
cdr3_aa: CASSPRTSGAREQYF

v_call: TRBV15
clone_size: -
d_call: TRBD2
j_call: TRBJ2-7
cdr3_nt: TGTGCCACCAGCAGAGAACTAGCGGGAGGCTACGAGCAGTACTTC
cdr3_aa: CATSRELAGGYEQYF

v_call: TRBV5-1
clone_size: -
d_call: TRBD1
j_call: TRBJ1-1
cdr3_nt: TGCGCCAGCAGCGGCGGACAGGGAACTGAAGCTTTCTTT
cdr3_aa: CASSGGQGTEAFF

v_call: TRBV4-3
clone_size: -
d_call: -
j_call: TRBJ1-3
cdr3_nt: TGCGCCAGCAGCCAAGCAAAAACAGGGTCTGGAAACACCATATATTTT
cdr3_aa: CASSQAKTGSGNTIYF

v_call: TRBV3-1/TRBV3-2
clone_size: -
d_call: -
j_call: TRBJ2-5
cdr3_nt: TGTGCCAGCAGCCAAGGTTGGGGAACTAGAGGAGAGACCCAGTACTTC
cdr3_aa: CASSQGWGTRGETQYF

v_call: TRBV7-2
clone_size: -
d_call: -
j_call: TRBJ2-7
cdr3_nt: TGTGCCAGCAGGGGACTTATCTCCTACGAGCAGTACTTC
cdr3_aa: CASRGLISYEQYF

v_call: TRBV6-6
clone_size: -
d_call: TRBD1
j_call: TRBJ1-1
cdr3_nt: TGTGCCAGCAGTCCCCCCGGGACAGGGTTTCCTGAAGCTTTCTTT
cdr3_aa: CASSPPGTGFPEAFF

v_call: TRBV10-3
clone_size: -
d_call: -
j_call: TRBJ2-5
cdr3_nt: TGTGCCACCAGGGGAGGGATGGAGACCCAGTACTTC
cdr3_aa: CATRGGMETQYF